What follows is one T cell receptor beta chain and its context. This clonotype was detected ten times or more. Its antigen target is currently unknown. Per-base quality was not reported, and no clone a single base away is much larger than it. The study was a case-control design nested within a healthcare worker cohort in London, UK, with weekly nasopharyngeal swab PCR tests and blood sampling. Healthcare workers were recruited between 23 and 31 March 2020, during the week of the UK lockdown, and were followed weekly for up to about 15 weeks. This sample is part of a study of early T cells in non-severe SARS-CoV-2 infection (dated by TCRdb to about 2021). Describing the broader study: TCR sequencing used bulk RNA from unsorted whole blood, so alpha and beta chains could not be paired. Paper-wide results and their limitations: Matching against VDJdb was skewed toward anti-spike CD8 responses, likely underestimated virus-specific expansions, and missed private and CD4 specificities.

Libraries came from 5' RACE. Instrument used: NextSeq 500. The TCR library protocol attached unique molecular identifiers to individual cDNA molecules to correct for sequencing error and PCR bias. Both TCR alpha and beta chains were sequenced, and tight co-correlation was observed between alpha and beta sequence abundances in each sample. Under the source paper's analysis protocol: V gene, J gene and CDR3 annotation of TCR sequences was performed with Decombinator V4. Expanded TCRs were defined as changing significantly between any two time points under a Poisson model with p below 0.0001. TCR abundances were normalised to the total number of TCRs sequenced per sample and were expressed as counts per million. MAIT TCRs were defined by TRAV1-2 paired with TRAJ12, TRAJ20 or TRAJ33, and iNKT TCRs by TRAV10 paired with TRAJ18. VDJdb, accessed 1 November 2021, was searched for CMV, EBV and SARS-CoV-2 annotated TCRs, with TCRs annotated for multiple antigens excluded. The public sequencing data were trimmed at Q25 with fastp and processed into clonotypes with MiXCR by TCRdb, which kept only in-frame beta chains. Each CDR3 protein gets just one entry, which takes the most common genes and DNA from the rows behind it. TCRdb assigned the V and J calls; the authors' analysis was not used. The sample has tens of thousands of distinct CDR3 sequences on record, 5.3% of them singletons. Jointly, the top ten make up roughly 10% of the sample.

The trim is 5 bases for V and 6 bases for J, with a gap of 10 bases between the germline ends. From its cysteine to its phenylalanine, the CDR3 spans 11 amino acids. Only CDR3 DNA remains: 33 bases, in frame from the first base. CDR1 and CDR2 are drawn from the germline V gene (reference sequence): GTSNPN, SVGIG. Material for sequencing was whole blood. This receptor was taken from an adult who was a healthcare worker with PCR-confirmed SARS-CoV-2 infection or an uninfected control (not recorded which). Recombination joined TRBV30 with TRBJ1-1; the D gene identity is not certain. The CDR3 region reads CAWGGEAEAFF. The sequenced DNA: TGTGCCTGGGGAGGAGAGGCTGAAGCTTTCTTT.